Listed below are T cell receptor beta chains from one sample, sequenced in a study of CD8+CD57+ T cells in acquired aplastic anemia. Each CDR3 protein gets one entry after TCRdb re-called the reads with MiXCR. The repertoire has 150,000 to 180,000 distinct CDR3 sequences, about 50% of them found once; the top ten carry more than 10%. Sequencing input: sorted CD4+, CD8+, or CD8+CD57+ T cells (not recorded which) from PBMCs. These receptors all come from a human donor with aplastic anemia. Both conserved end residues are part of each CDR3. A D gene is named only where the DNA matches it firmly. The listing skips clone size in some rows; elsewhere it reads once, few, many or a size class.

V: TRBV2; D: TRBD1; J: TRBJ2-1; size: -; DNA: TGTGCCAGCACCCAGGAGCGGACAGGGTACAATGAGCAGTTCTTC; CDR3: CASTQERTGYNEQFF
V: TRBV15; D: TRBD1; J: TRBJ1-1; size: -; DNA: TGCGCCACCAGCACCAGAGGGACAGGGCGGCAAGCTCTCTTT; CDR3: CATSTRGTGRQALF
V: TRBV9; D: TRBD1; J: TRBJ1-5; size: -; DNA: TGTGCCAGCAGCGCAGGGGGCGGGCAGCCCCAGCATTTT; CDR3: CASSAGGGQPQHF
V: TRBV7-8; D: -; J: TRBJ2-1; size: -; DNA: TGTGCCAGCAGCTTAGCGTCGAGTTGGTCCTACAATGAGCAGTTCTTC; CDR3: CASSLASSWSYNEQFF
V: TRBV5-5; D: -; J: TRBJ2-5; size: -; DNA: TGTGCCAGCAGCCCAGCCGCACAAGAGACCCAGTACTTC; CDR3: CASSPAAQETQYF
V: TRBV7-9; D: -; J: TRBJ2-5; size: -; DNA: TGTGCCAGCAGCTTAGAGGGGGGGCAGAGAGAGACCCAGTACTTC; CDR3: CASSLEGGQRETQYF
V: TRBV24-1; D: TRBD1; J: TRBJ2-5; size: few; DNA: TGTGCCACCAGTGACTGGGACAGGGGTCCGACCCAGTACTTC; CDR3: CATSDWDRGPTQYF
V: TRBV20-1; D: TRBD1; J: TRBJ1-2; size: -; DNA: TGCAGTGCCAGGGACAGGGTCTATGGCTACACCTTC; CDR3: CSARDRVYGYTF
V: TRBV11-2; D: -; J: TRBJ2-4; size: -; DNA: TGTGCCAGCAGCTTAGATCGTGTAACGGGGCAAAACATTCAGTACTTC; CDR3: CASSLDRVTGQNIQYF
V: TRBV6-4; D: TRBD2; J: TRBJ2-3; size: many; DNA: TGTGCCAGCAGTGAAAGTAGCGGGGGCACAGATACGCAGTATTTT; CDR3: CASSESSGGTDTQYF
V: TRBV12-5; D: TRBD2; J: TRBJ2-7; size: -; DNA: TGTGCTAGTGGTTTGCCCCCTAGCGGGGGATTGGTCGAGCAGTACTTC; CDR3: CASGLPPSGGLVEQYF
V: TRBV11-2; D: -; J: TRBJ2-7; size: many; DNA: TGTGCCAGCAGCCCTGACAGGAACGAGCAGTACTTC; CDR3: CASSPDRNEQYF
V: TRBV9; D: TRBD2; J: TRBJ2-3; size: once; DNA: TGTGCCAGCAGCGTCCTGACTAGCCCAAGCACAGATACGCAGTATTTT; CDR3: CASSVLTSPSTDTQYF
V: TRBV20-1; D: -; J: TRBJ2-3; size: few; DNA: TGCAGTGGACACTTCACAGATACGCAGTATTTT; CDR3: CSGHFTDTQYF
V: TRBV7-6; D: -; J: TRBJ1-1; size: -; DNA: TGTGCCAGCAGCTCTATCCCCGGACAGTCTGAAGCTTTCTTT; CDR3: CASSSIPGQSEAFF
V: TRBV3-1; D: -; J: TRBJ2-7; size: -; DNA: TGTGCCAGCAGCCACGGCGGCGGCTACGAGCAGTACTTC; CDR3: CASSHGGGYEQYF
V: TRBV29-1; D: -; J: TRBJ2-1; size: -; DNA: TGCAGCGTTGCCAGTTCAGACAATGAGCAGTTCTTC; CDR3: CSVASSDNEQFF
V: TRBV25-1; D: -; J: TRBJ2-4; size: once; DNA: TGTGCCAGCAGTGACTTATACATTCAGTACTTC; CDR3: CASSDLYIQYF
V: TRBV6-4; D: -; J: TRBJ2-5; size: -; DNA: TGTGCCAGAAGGGCTAACCTCTTC; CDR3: CARRANLF
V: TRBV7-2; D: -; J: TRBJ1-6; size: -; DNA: TGTGCCAGCAGCCCAACAGGGTATTCACCCCTCCACTTT; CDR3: CASSPTGYSPLHF
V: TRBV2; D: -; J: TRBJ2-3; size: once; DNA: TGTGCCAGCTTAATGGTCGATACGCAGTATTTT; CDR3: CASLMVDTQYF
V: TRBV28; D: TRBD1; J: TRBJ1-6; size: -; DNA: TGTGCCAGCAGTTTGACAGGGCGGGCGGGCAATTCACCCCTCCACTTT; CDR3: CASSLTGRAGNSPLHF
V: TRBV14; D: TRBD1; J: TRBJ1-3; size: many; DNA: TGTGCCAGCAGCCCGCTCCCAGGGGGATACTCTGGAAACACCATATATTTT; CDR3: CASSPLPGGYSGNTIYF
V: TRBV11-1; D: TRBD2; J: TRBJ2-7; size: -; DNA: TGTGCCAGCAGCTCTACTAGCGGGGGGTTCTCCTACGAACGGTACTTC; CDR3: CASSSTSGGFSYERYF
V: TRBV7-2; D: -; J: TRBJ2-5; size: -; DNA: TGTGCCAGCAGCTTAATATGGGCAGGACAAGAGACCCAGTACTTC; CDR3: CASSLIWAGQETQYF
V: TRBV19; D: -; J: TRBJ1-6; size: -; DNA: TGTGCCACCAGTAACCAGGGGCGTGGGTCACCCCTCCACTTT; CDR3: CATSNQGRGSPLHF
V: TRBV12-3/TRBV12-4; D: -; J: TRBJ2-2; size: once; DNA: TGTGCCAGCAGTCCATCGGGACTCCACACCGGGGAGCTGTTTTTT; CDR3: CASSPSGLHTGELFF
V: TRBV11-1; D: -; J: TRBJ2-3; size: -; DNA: TGTGCCAGCAGCTTAAGGGGGGAGTACACAGATACGCAGTATTTT; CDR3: CASSLRGEYTDTQYF
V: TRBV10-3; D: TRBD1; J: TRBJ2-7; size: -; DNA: TGTGCCAGCAGTCCCTACAGGGGGATGTACGAGCAGTACTTC; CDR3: CASSPYRGMYEQYF
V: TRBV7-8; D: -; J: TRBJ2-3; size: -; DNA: TGTGCCAGCAGCTTGTTACTGCTAGATACGCAGTATTTT; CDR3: CASSLLLLDTQYF
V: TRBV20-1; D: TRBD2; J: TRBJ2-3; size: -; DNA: TGCAGTGCAAGAAAGCCTAGCGGGGGGACTAGCACAGATACGCAGTATTTT; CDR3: CSARKPSGGTSTDTQYF
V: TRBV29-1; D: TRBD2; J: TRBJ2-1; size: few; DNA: TGCAGCGTTGATTGGAGGGGACTAGCGGGGGAGCAGTTCTTC; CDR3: CSVDWRGLAGEQFF
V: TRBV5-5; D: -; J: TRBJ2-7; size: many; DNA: TGTGCCAGCAGCTTGGGGCCGAGGGGGGTCGGCGGCGAGCAGTACTTC; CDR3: CASSLGPRGVGGEQYF
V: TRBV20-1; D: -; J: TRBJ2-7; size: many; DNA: TGCAGTGCTAGACACCCTAGGACGAACCGGGGCTCCTACGAGCAGTACTTC; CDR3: CSARHPRTNRGSYEQYF
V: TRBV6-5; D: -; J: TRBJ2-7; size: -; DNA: TGTGCCAGCAGTTACTCCCTCGTTGTTGGGGAGCAGTACTTC; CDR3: CASSYSLVVGEQYF
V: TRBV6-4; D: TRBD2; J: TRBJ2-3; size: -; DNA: TGTGCCAGCAGTGACTCGGACGGCGGGGGGTTGGATACGCAGTATTTT; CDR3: CASSDSDGGGLDTQYF
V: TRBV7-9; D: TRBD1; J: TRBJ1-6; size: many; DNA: TGTGCCAGCAGCCCGAACAGGGGGCTCTATAATTCACCCCTCCACTTT; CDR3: CASSPNRGLYNSPLHF
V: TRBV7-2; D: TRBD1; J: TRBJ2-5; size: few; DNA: TGTGCCAGCAGCTTAGTTGGGACAGACCAAGAGACCCAGTACTTC; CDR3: CASSLVGTDQETQYF
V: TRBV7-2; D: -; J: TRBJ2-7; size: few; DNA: TGTGCCAGCAGCTTAGTTGACGAGCAGTACTTC; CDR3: CASSLVDEQYF
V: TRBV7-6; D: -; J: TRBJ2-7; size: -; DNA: TGTGCCAGCAGCACCTACAGGTCCCACGAGCAGTACTTC; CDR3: CASSTYRSHEQYF
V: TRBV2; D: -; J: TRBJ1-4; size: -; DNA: TGTGCCAGCAGTGAGGACAGACCTAATGAAAAACTGTTTTTT; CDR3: CASSEDRPNEKLFF
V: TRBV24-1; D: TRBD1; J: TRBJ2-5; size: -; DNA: TGTGCCACCAGTGATTCCTTGCTAGGGCAGGGGGAACAAGAGACCCAGTACTTC; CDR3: CATSDSLLGQGEQETQYF
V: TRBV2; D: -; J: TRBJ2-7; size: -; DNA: TGTGCTACCTCTAAGGCGCAGGACTACGAGCAGTACTTC; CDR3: CATSKAQDYEQYF
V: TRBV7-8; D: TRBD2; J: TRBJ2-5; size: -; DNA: TGTGCCAGCAGCACGGGGGGGCAGAGAGAGACCCAGTACTTC; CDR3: CASSTGGQRETQYF
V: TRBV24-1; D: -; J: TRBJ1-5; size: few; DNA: TGTGCCACCAGTGACCTGAATCAGCCCCAGCATTTT; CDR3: CATSDLNQPQHF
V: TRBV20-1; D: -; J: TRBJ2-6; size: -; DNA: TGCAGTGCTAGAAACAGGGAAACTGGGGCCAACGTCCTGACTTTC; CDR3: CSARNRETGANVLTF
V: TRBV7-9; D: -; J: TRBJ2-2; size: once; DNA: TGTGCCAGCAGCCTCGGATCGGGCACCGGGGAACTGTTTTTT; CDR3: CASSLGSGTGELFF
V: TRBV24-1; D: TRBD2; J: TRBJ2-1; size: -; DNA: TGTGCCACCAGTGATTTCCAGCGGGAGAGCTCCTACAATGAGCAGTTCTTC; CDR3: CATSDFQRESSYNEQFF
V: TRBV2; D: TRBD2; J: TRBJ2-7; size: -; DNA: TGTGCCGGTAATAGCGGGAGGGGTTACGAGCAGTACTTC; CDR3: CAGNSGRGYEQYF
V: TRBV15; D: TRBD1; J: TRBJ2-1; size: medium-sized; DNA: TGTGCCACCAGCAGTTACACCGGGACAGGGTACAATGAGCAGTTCTTC; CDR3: CATSSYTGTGYNEQFF